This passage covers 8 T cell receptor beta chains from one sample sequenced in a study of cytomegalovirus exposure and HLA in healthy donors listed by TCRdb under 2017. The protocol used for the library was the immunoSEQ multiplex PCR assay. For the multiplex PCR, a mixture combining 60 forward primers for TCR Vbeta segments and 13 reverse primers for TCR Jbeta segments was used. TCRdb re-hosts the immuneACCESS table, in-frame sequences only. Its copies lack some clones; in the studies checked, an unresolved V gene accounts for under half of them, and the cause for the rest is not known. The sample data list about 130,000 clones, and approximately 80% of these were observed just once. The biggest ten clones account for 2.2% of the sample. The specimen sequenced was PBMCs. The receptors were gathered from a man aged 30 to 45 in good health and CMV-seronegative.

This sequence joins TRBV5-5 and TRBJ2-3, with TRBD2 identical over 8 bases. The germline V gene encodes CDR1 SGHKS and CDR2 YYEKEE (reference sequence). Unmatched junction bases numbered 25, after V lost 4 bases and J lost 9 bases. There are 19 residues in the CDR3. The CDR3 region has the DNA TGTGCCAGCAGCCTCGGCTCGCGCCAGGGACTAGGGGGTTCCAAGACGCAGTATTTT. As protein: CASSLGSRQGLGGSKTQYF.

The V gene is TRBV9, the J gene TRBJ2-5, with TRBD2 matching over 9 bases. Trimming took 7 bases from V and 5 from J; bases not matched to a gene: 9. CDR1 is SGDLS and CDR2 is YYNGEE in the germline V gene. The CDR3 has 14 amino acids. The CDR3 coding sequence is TGTGCCAGCTCTGCGGGAGGGCCGTCGGAGACCCAGTACTTC. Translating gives CASSAGGPSETQYF. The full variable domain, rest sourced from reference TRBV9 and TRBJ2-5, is DSGVTQTPKHLITATGQRVTLRCSPRSGDLSVYWYQQSLDQGLQFLIQYYNGEERAKGNILERFSAQQFPDLHSELNLSSLELGDSALYFCASSAGGPSETQYFGPGTRLLVL.

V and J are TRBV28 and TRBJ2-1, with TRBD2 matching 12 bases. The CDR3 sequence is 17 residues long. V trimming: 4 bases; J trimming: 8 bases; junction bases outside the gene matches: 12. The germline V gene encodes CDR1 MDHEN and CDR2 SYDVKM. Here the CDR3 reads CASSSRTSGTVGYEQFF. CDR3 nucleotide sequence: TGTGCCAGCAGTTCCCGGACTAGCGGGACCGTGGGTTATGAGCAGTTCTTC.

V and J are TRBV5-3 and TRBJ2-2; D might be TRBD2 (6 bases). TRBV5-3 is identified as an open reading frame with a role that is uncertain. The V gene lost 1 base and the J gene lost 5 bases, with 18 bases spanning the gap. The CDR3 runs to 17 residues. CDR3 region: CARSLIRAGFWTGELFF. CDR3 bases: TGTGCCAGAAGCTTGATTCGGGCGGGGTTCTGGACCGGGGAGCTGTTTTTT.

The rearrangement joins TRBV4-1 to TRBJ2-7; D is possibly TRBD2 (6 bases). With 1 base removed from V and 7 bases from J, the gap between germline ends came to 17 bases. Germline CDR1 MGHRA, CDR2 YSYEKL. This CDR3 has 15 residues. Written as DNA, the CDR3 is TGCGCCAGCAGCCAAGTGGAGGGGCAAAGAGGGGAGCAGTACTTC. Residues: CASSQVEGQRGEQYF.

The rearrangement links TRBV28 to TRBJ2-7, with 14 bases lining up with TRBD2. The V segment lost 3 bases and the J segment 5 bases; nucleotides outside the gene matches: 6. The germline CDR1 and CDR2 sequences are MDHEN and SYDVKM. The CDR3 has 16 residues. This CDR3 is CASSFVGLAGDNEQYF. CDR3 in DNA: TGTGCCAGCAGTTTTGTGGGACTAGCGGGAGACAACGAGCAGTACTTC.

CDR3 coding DNA: TGCGCCAGCAGCTTAGGAGTCGGTGAAAAACTGTTTTTT. It translates to CASSLGVGEKLFF. V and J are TRBV5-1 and TRBJ1-4; unclear D gene. Germline CDR1 SGHRS, CDR2 YFSETQ. Trimming left V 2 bases short and J 7 bases short, with 9 bases between. This CDR3 has 13 residues.

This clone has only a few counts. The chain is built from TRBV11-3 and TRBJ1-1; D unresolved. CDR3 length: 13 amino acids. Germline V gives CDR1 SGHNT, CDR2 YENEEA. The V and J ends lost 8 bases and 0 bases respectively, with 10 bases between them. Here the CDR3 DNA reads TGTGCCAGCTCTGCGGGTATGAACACTGAAGCTTTCTTT. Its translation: CASSAGMNTEAFF.